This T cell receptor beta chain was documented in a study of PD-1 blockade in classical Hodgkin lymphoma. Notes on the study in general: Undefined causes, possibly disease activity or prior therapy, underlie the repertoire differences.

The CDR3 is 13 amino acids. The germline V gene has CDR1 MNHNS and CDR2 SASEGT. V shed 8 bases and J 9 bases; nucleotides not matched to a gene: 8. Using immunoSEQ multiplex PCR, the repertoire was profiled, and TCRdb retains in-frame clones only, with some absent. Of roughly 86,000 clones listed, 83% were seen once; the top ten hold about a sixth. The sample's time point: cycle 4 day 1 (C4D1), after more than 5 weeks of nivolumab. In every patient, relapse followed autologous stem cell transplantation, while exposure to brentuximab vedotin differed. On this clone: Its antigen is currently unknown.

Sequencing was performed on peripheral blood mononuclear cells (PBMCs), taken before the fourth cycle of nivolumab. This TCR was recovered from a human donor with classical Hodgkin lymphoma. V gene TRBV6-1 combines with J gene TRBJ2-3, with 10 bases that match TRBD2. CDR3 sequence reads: CASLEGLAATQYF. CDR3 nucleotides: TGTGCCAGCCTGGAAGGACTAGCGGCAACGCAGTATTTT.